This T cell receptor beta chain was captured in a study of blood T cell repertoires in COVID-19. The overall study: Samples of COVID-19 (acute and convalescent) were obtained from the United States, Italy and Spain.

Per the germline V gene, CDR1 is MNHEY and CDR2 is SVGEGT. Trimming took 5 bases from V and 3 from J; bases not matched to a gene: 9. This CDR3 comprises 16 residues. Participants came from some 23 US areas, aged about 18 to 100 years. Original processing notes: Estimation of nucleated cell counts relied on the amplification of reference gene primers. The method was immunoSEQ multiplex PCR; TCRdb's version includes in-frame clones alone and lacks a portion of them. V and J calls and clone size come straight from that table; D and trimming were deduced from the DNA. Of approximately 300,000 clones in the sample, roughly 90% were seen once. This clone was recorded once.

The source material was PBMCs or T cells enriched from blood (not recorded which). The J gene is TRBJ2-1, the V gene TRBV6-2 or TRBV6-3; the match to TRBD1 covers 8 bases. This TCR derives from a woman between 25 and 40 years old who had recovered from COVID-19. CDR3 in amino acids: CASSQSTGGYYNEQFF. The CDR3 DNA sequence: TGTGCCAGCAGTCAGTCAACAGGGGGATACTACAATGAGCAGTTCTTC.